This T cell receptor (beta chain) is drawn from a study of T cells after yellow fever vaccination. Study findings and constraints: Clones from primary vaccination mostly reappeared after the booster (approximately 95% CD4, just over 85% CD8).

As TCR cDNA was made by 5'RACE template switching, a universal primer site and UMIs were added. MiXCR, applied by TCRdb to the 5' RACE reads, yields one record per CDR3 protein. The sample has about 300,000 distinct CDR3 sequences; approximately 8% are singletons. There are many counts of this clonotype. Its specificity is unknown. The germline V and J ends were trimmed by 0 bases and 1 base, with 7 bases remaining between them. From germline, CDR1 is SGDLS and CDR2 YYNGEE. The CDR3 loop spans 15 amino acids. The TCR sequence derives from a man in his late teens or twenties who received the YFV17D yellow fever vaccine. The input for sequencing was CD4+ T cells sorted from PBMCs, taken 5 days after the yellow fever booster vaccination. The chain employs TRBV9 and TRBJ2-2; maybe TRBD2 (6 bases). CDR3 in amino acids: CASSVAGENTGELFF. CDR3 in DNA: TGTGCCAGCAGCGTAGCGGGGGAGAACACCGGGGAGCTGTTTTTT.